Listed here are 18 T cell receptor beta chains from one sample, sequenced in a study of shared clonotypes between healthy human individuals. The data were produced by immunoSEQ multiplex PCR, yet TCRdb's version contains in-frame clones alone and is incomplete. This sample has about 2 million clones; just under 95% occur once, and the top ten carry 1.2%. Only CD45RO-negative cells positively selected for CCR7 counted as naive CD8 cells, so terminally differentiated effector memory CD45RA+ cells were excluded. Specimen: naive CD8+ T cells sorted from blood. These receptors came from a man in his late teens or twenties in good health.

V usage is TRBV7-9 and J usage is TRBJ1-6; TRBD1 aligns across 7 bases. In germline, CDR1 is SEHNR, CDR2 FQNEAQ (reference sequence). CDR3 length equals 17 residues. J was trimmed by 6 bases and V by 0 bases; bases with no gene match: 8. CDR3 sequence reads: CASSLAGGTAVNSPLHF. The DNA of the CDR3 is TGTGCCAGCAGCTTAGCGGGAGGGACAGCAGTTAATTCACCCCTCCACTTT.

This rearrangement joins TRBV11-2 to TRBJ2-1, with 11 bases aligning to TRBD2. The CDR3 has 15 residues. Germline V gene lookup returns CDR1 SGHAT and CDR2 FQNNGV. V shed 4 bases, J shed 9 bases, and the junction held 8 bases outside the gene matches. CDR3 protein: CASSSDSGGGSEQFF. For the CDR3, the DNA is TGTGCCAGCAGCTCCGATAGCGGGGGGGGGAGTGAGCAGTTCTTC.

This CDR3 is CASSLTGPLNIQYF. As DNA, the CDR3 is TGTGCCAGCAGCCTGACAGGGCCTCTAAACATTCAGTACTTC. The gene calls are TRBV28 and TRBJ2-4, with 7 bases matching TRBD1. The V segment lost 6 bases and the J segment 6 bases; nucleotides outside the gene matches: 8. Germline CDR1 MDHEN, CDR2 SYDVKM. This CDR3 has 14 residues.

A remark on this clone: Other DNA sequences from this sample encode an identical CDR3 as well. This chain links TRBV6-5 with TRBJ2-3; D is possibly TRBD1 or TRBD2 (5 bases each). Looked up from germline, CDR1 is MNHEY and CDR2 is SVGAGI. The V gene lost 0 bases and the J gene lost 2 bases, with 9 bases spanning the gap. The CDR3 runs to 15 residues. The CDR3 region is CASSYSRGATDTQYF. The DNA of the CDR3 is TGTGCCAGCAGTTACTCGAGAGGGGCCACAGATACGCAGTATTTT.

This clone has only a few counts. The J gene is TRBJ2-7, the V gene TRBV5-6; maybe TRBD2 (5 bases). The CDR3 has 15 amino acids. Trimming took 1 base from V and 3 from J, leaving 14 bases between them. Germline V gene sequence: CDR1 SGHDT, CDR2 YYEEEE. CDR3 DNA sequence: TGTGCCAGCAGCTTGTCCGGGGTCATGCGCTACGAGCAGTACTTC. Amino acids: CASSLSGVMRYEQYF.

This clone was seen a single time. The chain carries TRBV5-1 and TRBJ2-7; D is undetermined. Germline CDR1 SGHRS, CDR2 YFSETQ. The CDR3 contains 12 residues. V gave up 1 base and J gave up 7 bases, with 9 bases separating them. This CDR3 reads CASSLNAGEQYF. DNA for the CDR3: TGCGCCAGCAGCTTGAACGCTGGGGAGCAGTACTTC.

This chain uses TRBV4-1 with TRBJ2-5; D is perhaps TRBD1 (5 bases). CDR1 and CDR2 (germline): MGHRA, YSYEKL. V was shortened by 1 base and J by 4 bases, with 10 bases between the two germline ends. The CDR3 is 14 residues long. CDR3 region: CASSQGGSRETQYF. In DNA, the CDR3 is TGCGCCAGCAGCCAAGGGGGCAGTAGAGAGACCCAGTACTTC.

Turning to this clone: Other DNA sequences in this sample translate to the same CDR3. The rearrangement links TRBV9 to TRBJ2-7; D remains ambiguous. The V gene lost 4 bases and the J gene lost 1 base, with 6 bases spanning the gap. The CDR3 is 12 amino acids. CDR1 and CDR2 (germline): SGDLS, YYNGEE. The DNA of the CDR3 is TGTGCCAGCAGCCCCGGATCCTACGAGCAGTACTTC. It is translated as CASSPGSYEQYF. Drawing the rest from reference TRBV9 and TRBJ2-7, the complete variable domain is DSGVTQTPKHLITATGQRVTLRCSPRSGDLSVYWYQQSLDQGLQFLIQYYNGEERAKGNILERFSAQQFPDLHSELNLSSLELGDSALYFCASSPGSYEQYFGPGTRLTVT.

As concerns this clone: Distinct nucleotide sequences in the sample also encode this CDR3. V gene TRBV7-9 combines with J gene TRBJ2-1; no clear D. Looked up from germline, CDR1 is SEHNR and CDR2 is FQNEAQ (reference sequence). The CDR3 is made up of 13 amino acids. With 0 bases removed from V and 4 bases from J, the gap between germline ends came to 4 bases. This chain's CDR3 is CASSLARYNEQFF. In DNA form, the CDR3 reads TGTGCCAGCAGCTTAGCGAGGTACAATGAGCAGTTCTTC.

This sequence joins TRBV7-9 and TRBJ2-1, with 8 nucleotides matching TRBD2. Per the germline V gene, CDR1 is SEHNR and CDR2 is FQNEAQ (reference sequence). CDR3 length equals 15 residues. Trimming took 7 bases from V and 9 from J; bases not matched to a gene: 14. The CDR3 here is CASNPVTGGPGEQFF. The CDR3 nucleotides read TGTGCCAGCAACCCCGTTACGGGGGGGCCGGGTGAGCAGTTCTTC.

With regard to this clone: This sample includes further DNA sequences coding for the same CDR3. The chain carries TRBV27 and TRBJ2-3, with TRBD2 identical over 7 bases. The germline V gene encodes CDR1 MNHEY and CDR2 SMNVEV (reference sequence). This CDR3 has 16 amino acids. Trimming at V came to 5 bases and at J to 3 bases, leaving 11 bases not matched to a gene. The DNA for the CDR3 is TGTGCCAGCAGTCCCTCGGCGGGGGAGAGGACAGATACGCAGTATTTT. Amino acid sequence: CASSPSAGERTDTQYF.

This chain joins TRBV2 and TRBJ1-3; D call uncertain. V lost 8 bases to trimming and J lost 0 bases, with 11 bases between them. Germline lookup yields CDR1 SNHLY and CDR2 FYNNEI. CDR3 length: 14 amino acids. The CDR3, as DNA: TGTGCCAGCCGAGACGGGAGCTCTGGAAACACCATATATTTT. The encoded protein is CASRDGSSGNTIYF.

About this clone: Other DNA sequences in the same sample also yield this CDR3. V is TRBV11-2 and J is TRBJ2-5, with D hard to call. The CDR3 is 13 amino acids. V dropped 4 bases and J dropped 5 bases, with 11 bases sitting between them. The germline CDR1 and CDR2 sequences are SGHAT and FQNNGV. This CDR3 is CASSSPGQETQYF. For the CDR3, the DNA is TGTGCCAGCAGCTCACCGGGCCAGGAGACCCAGTACTTC.

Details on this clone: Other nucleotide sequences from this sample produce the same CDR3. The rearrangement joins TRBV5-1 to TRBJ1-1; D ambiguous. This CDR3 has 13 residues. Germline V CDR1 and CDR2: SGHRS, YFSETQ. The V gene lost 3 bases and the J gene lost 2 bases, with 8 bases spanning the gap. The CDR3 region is CASSSDGNTEAFF. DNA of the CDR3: TGCGCCAGCAGCTCCGACGGTAACACTGAAGCTTTCTTT.

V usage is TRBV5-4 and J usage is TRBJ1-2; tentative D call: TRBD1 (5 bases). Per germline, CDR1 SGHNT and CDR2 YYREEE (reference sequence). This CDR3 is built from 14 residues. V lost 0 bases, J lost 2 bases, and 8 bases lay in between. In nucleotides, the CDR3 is TGTGCCAGCAGCTTGGTACAGGAAAACTATGGCTACACCTTC. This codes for CASSLVQENYGYTF. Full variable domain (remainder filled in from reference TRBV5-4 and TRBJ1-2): ETGVTQSPTHLIKTRGQQVTLRCSSQSGHNTVSWYQQALGQGPQFIFQYYREEENGRGNFPPRFSGLQFPNYSSELNVNALELDDSALYLCASSLVQENYGYTFGSGTRLTVV.

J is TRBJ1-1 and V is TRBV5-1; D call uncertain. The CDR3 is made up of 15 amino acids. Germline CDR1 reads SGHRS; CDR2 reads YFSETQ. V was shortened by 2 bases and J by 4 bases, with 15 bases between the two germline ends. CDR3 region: CASSFLPRDITEAFF. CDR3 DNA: TGCGCCAGCAGCTTTCTTCCAAGGGATATCACTGAAGCTTTCTTT.

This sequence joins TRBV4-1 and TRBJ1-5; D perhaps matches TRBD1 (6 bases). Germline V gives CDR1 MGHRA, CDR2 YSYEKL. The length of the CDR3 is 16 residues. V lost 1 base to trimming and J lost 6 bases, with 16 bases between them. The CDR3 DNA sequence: TGCGCCAGCAGCCAAGGGGGGCCCGGGGGCCTTCAGCCCCAGCATTTT. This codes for CASSQGGPGGLQPQHF.

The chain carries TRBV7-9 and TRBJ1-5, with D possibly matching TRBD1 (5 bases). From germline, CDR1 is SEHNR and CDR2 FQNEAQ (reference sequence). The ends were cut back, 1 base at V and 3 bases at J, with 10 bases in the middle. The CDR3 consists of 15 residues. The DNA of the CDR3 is TGTGCCAGCAGCTTAGTAGAGGGGCCCAATCAGCCCCAGCATTTT. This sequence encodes CASSLVEGPNQPQHF.